This T cell receptor (beta chain) was obtained from a study of OX40 agonist ivuxolimab in advanced cancers. Study information: Dose-escalation patients' cancers were hepatocellular carcinoma, melanoma, renal cell or head and neck cancer. Study-wide findings and caveats: Researchers did not determine the expanded peripheral T cells' antigen specificity.

Only in-frame clones appear in the TCRdb table, and some are missing; sequencing was by immunoSEQ multiplex PCR. The sample records 40,000 to 45,000 clones, 86% being singletons. V lost 5 bases to trimming and J lost 4 bases, with 20 bases between them. The CDR3 loop spans 16 amino acids. Germline lookup yields CDR1 GTSNPN and CDR2 SVGIG (reference sequence). Autoimmune disease history or systemic immunosuppression excluded patients. This clone has only a few counts. What it recognizes is unknown. The material was CD4+ or CD8+ T cells sorted from blood, obtained in a trial of the OX40 agonist ivuxolimab. The rearrangement uses TRBV30 and TRBJ2-2, with TRBD2 as a possible D gene (5 bases). The clonotype originates from an adult with an advanced solid tumor such as melanoma, head and neck, liver or kidney cancer. The CDR3 is CAWAGWSGSSTGELFF. The CDR3 DNA reads as TGTGCCTGGGCTGGATGGTCGGGAAGCAGCACCGGGGAGCTGTTTTTT.